These 32 T cell receptor beta chains share one sample of origin, sequenced in a study of shared clonotypes between healthy human individuals. Repertoires were generated with immunoSEQ multiplex PCR, while TCRdb's copy carries only in-frame clones and drops some. The profile shows about 490,000 clones, around 73% of them singletons. The sequenced material came from PBMCs. The receptor source for this set is a woman between 40 and 55 years old in good health. Some clones in this sample may be carry-over from other donors' samples.

This rearrangement joins TRBV14 to TRBJ1-3; D not resolved. The germline V gene encodes CDR1 SGHDN and CDR2 FVKESK. CDR3 size: 13 residues. Trimming left V 2 bases short and J 5 bases short, with 7 bases between. CDR3 coding DNA: TGTGCCAGCAGCCAAAGCCGTCGAAACACCATATATTTT. Residues: CASSQSRRNTIYF.

The rearrangement links TRBV7-3 to TRBJ2-3, with TRBD2 as a possible D gene (6 bases). Trimming stripped 3 bases from V and 6 bases from J, with 10 bases between. The CDR3 runs to 13 residues. CDR1 and CDR2 from the germline V gene are SGHTA and FQGTGA. CDR3 residues: CASSLEGRDTQYF. The CDR3 DNA sequence: TGTGCCAGCAGCTTGGAGGGCCGGGATACGCAGTATTTT.

The genes are TRBV5-1 and TRBJ1-1, with TRBD1 matching 7 bases. This CDR3 comprises 15 residues. Germline V lookup: CDR1 SGHRS, CDR2 YFSETQ. V lost 0 bases to trimming and J lost 2 bases; unmatched junction nucleotides: 4. The CDR3 protein is CASSLGGTENTEAFF. The CDR3 DNA sequence: TGCGCCAGCAGCTTGGGAGGGACAGAAAACACTGAAGCTTTCTTT.

This rearrangement joins TRBV6-6 to TRBJ2-3, with 12 bases fitting TRBD1. V was clipped by 2 bases and J by 2 bases; unmatched bases: 2. The CDR3 length is 16 residues. Germline V gene sequence: CDR1 MNHNY, CDR2 SVGAGI (reference sequence). The CDR3 loop reads CASSYGTGGFTDTQYF. The CDR3 nucleotides read TGTGCCAGCAGTTACGGGACAGGGGGCTTCACAGATACGCAGTATTTT.

V gene TRBV6-1 combines with J gene TRBJ1-1; no clear D. This CDR3 has 13 residues. The germline CDR1 and CDR2 sequences are MNHNS and SASEGT. Trimming stripped 5 bases from V and 5 bases from J, with 12 bases between. DNA for the CDR3: TGTGCCAGCAGTATTAGTAGGGTTACTGAAGCTTTCTTT. This translates into CASSISRVTEAFF.

The chain employs TRBV7-2 and TRBJ2-1; D may be TRBD2 (5 bases). V lost 1 base and J lost 8, with 12 bases in between. Germline CDR1 reads SGHTA; CDR2 reads FQGNSA. The CDR3 consists of 14 residues. CDR3 nucleotide sequence: TGTGCCAGCAGCTTAGGGCTAGCTGGGTATGAGCAGTTCTTC. Its translation is CASSLGLAGYEQFF.

J is TRBJ1-1 and V is TRBV5-1, with D possibly TRBD1 on 5 matching bases. The CDR3 extends over 16 amino acids. Germline assignment: CDR1 SGHRS and CDR2 YFSETQ. V dropped 4 bases and J dropped 0 bases, with 16 bases sitting between them. For the CDR3, the DNA is TGCGCCAGCAGCCGGCGGGGAGGGGTGATGAACACTGAAGCTTTCTTT. Translating it yields CASSRRGGVMNTEAFF.

The chain is built from TRBV28 and TRBJ1-2, with D tentatively TRBD1 (5 bases). This CDR3 comprises 13 residues. CDR1 is MDHEN and CDR2 is SYDVKM in the germline V gene. The CDR3 DNA follows: TGTGCTACACGGGGCGGACCTAACTATGGCTACACCTTC. Its translation is CATRGGPNYGYTF.

The chain uses TRBV7-9 and TRBJ1-2; a possible D gene is TRBD1 (6 bases). Germline V gene sequence: CDR1 SEHNR, CDR2 FQNEAQ (reference sequence). The CDR3 length is 14 residues. Trimming stripped 2 bases from V and 8 bases from J, with 15 bases between. CDR3 bases: TGTGCCAGCAGCTTAAGCGCAGGGGATAGGGGCTACACCTTC. Its translation is CASSLSAGDRGYTF.

V and J are TRBV28 and TRBJ2-5; 9 positions match TRBD1. Matching the DNA end better, TRBJ2-7 makes the J call doubtful. Per germline, CDR1 MDHEN and CDR2 SYDVKM. CDR3 size: 16 residues. The CDR3 loop is CASSSVSGQGWYEQYF. The CDR3 nucleotides read TGTGCCAGCAGTTCTGTTTCGGGACAGGGATGGTACGAGCAGTACTTC.

The CDR3 region is CSTELAGNEQFF. In DNA, the CDR3 is TGCAGCACCGAACTAGCGGGAAATGAGCAGTTCTTC. The chain combines TRBV29-1 with TRBJ2-1, with 10 bases aligning to TRBD2. This CDR3 is built from 12 residues. CDR1 and CDR2 from the germline V gene are SQVTM and ANQGSEA. J was trimmed by 7 bases and V by 8 bases; bases with no gene match: 5.

The rearrangement uses TRBV7-2 and TRBJ2-7; 7 bases line up with TRBD2. Germline V gene lookup returns CDR1 SGHTA and CDR2 FQGNSA. The CDR3 runs 13 residues. Germline trimming cut 4 bases from V and 7 bases from J; bases unmatched to any gene: 7. CDR3 DNA: TGTGCCAGCAGCTCCGAGCGGGGAGGGGAGCAGTACTTC. Its protein product is CASSSERGGEQYF.

This clone was seen once. The chain combines TRBV5-6 with TRBJ2-5, with 10 bases aligning to TRBD1. The last part of the DNA fits TRBJ2-7 better; the J call may be wrong. The germline gives CDR1 SGHDT, CDR2 YYEEEE. The CDR3 runs 15 residues. The CDR3 region is CASSSGTGELDEQYF. DNA for the CDR3: TGTGCCAGCAGCTCGGGGACAGGGGAACTGGACGAGCAGTACTTC.

The gene calls are TRBV28 and TRBJ1-2; a weak D match, TRBD1 (5 bases). This CDR3 is 13 amino acids long. Trimming shortened V by 6 bases and J by 8 bases, and 16 bases separated the two germline ends. Germline CDR1 and CDR2: MDHEN and SYDVKM. The CDR3: CASRSQGEEGYTF. The CDR3 DNA follows: TGTGCCAGCAGGTCTCAGGGCGAGGAGGGCTACACCTTC.

This clone turned up a few times. The genes are TRBV7-3 and TRBJ2-1; TRBD2 matches 11 bases. This CDR3 has 15 residues. V shed 3 bases and J 6 bases; nucleotides not matched to a gene: 4. Germline V CDR1 and CDR2: SGHTA, FQGTGA. CDR3 residues: CASSLRLAGLNEQFF. In DNA form, the CDR3 reads TGTGCCAGCAGCTTGAGACTAGCGGGACTCAATGAGCAGTTCTTC.

J is TRBJ2-7 and V is TRBV28, with 11 nucleotides matching TRBD2. The CDR3 is made up of 14 amino acids. V lost 6 bases, J lost 9 bases, and 10 bases stayed unmatched. CDR1 and CDR2 from the germline V gene are MDHEN and SYDVKM. The CDR3 is CASSSGLAGPRQYF. The DNA of the CDR3 is TGTGCCAGCAGCTCTGGACTAGCGGGCCCCCGGCAGTACTTC. The whole variable domain, remainder taken from reference TRBV28 and TRBJ2-7, is DVKVTQSSRYLVKRTGEKVFLECVQDMDHENMFWYRQDPGLGLRLIYFSYDVKMKEKGDIPEGYSVSREKKERFSLILESASTNQTSMYLCASSSGLAGPRQYFGPGTRLTVT.

This clone was detected only once. The V call is TRBV7-8, the J call TRBJ2-1; 10 nucleotides align to TRBD1. After removal of 2 bases from V and 6 bases from J, the junction contained 4 bases not matched to a gene. Per germline, CDR1 SGHVS and CDR2 FQNEAQ. The CDR3 totals 15 residues. The CDR3 loop is CASSLTTGGSNEQFF. CDR3 DNA: TGTGCCAGCAGCTTAACGACAGGGGGCTCCAATGAGCAGTTCTTC.

The rearrangement links TRBV15 to TRBJ1-3; no firm D call. This CDR3 spans 17 amino acids. CDR1 is LNHNV and CDR2 is YYDKDF in the germline V gene (reference sequence). V lost 0 bases and J 0 bases, leaving 12 bases between the germline ends. The CDR3 protein is CATSRDRAGLSGNTIYF. In DNA form, the CDR3 reads TGTGCCACCAGCAGAGATAGGGCAGGCCTCTCTGGAAACACCATATATTTT.

The chain has TRBV5-1 and TRBJ2-7; D is unresolved. Trimming removed 3 bases at V and 5 bases at J, with 21 bases between. CDR1 and CDR2 from the germline V gene are SGHRS and YFSETQ. The CDR3 consists of 16 residues. For the CDR3, the DNA is TGCGCCAGCAGCTCCGGCGCCGTCGCGGCTACGGACGAGCAGTACTTC. Its translation: CASSSGAVAATDEQYF.

The gene calls are TRBV2 and TRBJ2-1, with 11 bases identical to TRBD2. The CDR3 covers 17 residues. Germline CDR1 SNHLY, CDR2 FYNNEI. V lost 8 bases and J lost 2; bases outside the gene matches: 11. CDR3: CASLDPIAGGPYNEQFF. CDR3 in DNA: TGTGCCAGCCTAGATCCCATAGCGGGAGGGCCCTACAATGAGCAGTTCTTC. Full variable domain (remainder filled in from reference TRBV2 and TRBJ2-1): EPEVTQTPSHQVTQMGQEVILRCVPISNHLYFYWYRQILGQKVEFLVSFYNNEISEKSEIFDDQFSVERPDGSNFTLKIRSTKLEDSAMYFCASLDPIAGGPYNEQFFGPGTRLTVL.

The chain links TRBV6-5 to TRBJ2-2; D call uncertain. Germline CDR1 reads MNHEY; CDR2 reads SVGAGI. Trimming took 4 bases from V and 1 from J, leaving 7 bases between them. The CDR3 length is 14 residues. The CDR3: CASSSTVNTGELFF. The CDR3 DNA reads as TGTGCCAGCAGTTCGACGGTGAACACCGGGGAGCTGTTTTTT.

The rearrangement uses TRBV7-8 and TRBJ1-1; TRBD1 agrees at 10 bases. V lost 5 bases, J lost 4 bases, and 4 bases stayed unmatched. The CDR3 sequence is 14 residues long. Looked up from germline, CDR1 is SGHVS and CDR2 is FQNEAQ. This chain's CDR3 is CASSKDRGPTEAFF. DNA of the CDR3: TGTGCCAGCAGCAAAGACAGGGGGCCCACTGAAGCTTTCTTT.

The chain employs TRBV6-1 and TRBJ1-5; 7 bases agree with TRBD1. This CDR3 comprises 14 residues. CDR1 and CDR2 (germline): MNHNS, SASEGT. V shed 3 bases, J shed 6 bases, and the junction held 5 bases outside the gene matches. As DNA, the CDR3 is TGTGCCAGCAGTGAGGGACAGTCCTTTCAGCCCCAGCATTTT. It encodes CASSEGQSFQPQHF.

The gene calls are TRBV30 and TRBJ1-1, with D possibly being TRBD1 (6 bases). The CDR3 totals 13 residues. The V end lost 2 bases, the J end lost 7 bases, and 14 bases lay between the germline ends. Germline lookup yields CDR1 GTSNPN and CDR2 SVGIG (reference sequence). In nucleotides, the CDR3 is TGTGCCTGGAGTACAAGGAGGGGGGTTGAAGCTTTCTTT. This sequence encodes CAWSTRRGVEAFF.

The V gene is TRBV7-3, the J gene TRBJ2-1; D remains ambiguous. CDR3 length: 13 residues. Germline CDR1 reads SGHTA; CDR2 reads FQGTGA. V gave up 6 bases and J gave up 7 bases, with 13 bases separating them. This CDR3 is CASRLTPGNEQFF. The CDR3, as DNA: TGTGCCAGCAGGCTTACGCCCGGGAATGAGCAGTTCTTC. Together with reference TRBV7-3 and TRBJ2-1, the CDR3 gives the full variable domain: GAGVSQTPSNKVTEKGKYVELRCDPISGHTALYWYRQSLGQGPEFLIYFQGTGAADDSGLPNDRFFAVRPEGSVSTLKIQRTERGDSAVYLCASRLTPGNEQFFGPGTRLTVL.

This clone occurred a few times. The chain is built from TRBV19 and TRBJ1-5; 9 bases line up with TRBD1. The CDR3 has 14 amino acids. After removal of 1 base from V and 7 bases from J, the junction contained 2 bases not matched to a gene. Germline-derived CDR1 and CDR2 are LNHDA and SQIVND (reference sequence). CDR3 sequence: CASSIVDRGQPQHF. The CDR3 bases are TGTGCCAGTAGTATAGTGGACAGGGGACAGCCCCAGCATTTT.

The chain combines TRBV10-3 with TRBJ1-2; D ambiguous. CDR3 length equals 15 residues. Trimming took 2 bases from V and 0 from J, leaving 10 bases between them. Germline assignment: CDR1 ENHRY and CDR2 SYGVKD. As DNA, the CDR3 is TGTGCCATCAGTGAGCGCACCGGGACTAACTATGGCTACACCTTC. This encodes CAISERTGTNYGYTF.

This clone was seen repeatedly, ten times or more. The sample has other DNA sequences that encode this CDR3 too. V and J are TRBV7-6 and TRBJ2-7; no firm D call. This CDR3 is built from 13 residues. Trimming left V 5 bases short and J 0 bases short, with 8 bases between. Germline CDR1 is SGHVS and CDR2 is FNYEAQ. The CDR3 DNA follows: TGTGCCAGCAGCCCCCCCCTCTCCTACGAGCAGTACTTC. Amino acid sequence: CASSPPLSYEQYF.

About this clone itself: In the same sample, other DNA sequences code for this CDR3. V and J are TRBV18 and TRBJ2-3; D is perhaps TRBD1 or TRBD2 (5 bases each). The CDR3 extends over 13 amino acids. CDR1 and CDR2 from the germline V gene are KGHSH and LQKENI. Trimming left V 6 bases short and J 0 bases short, with 7 bases between. As DNA, the CDR3 is TGTGCCAGCTCTCGGGACAGCACAGATACGCAGTATTTT. Amino acids: CASSRDSTDTQYF. The variable domain in full, completed from reference TRBV18 and TRBJ2-3, reads NAGVMQNPRHLVRRRGQEARLRCSPMKGHSHVYWYRQLPEEGLKFMVYLQKENIIDESGMPKERFSAEFPKEGPSILRIQQVVRGDSAAYFCASSRDSTDTQYFGPGTRLTVL.

The chain links TRBV11-2 to TRBJ1-5; TRBD1 is a possible D gene (6 bases). V lost 5 bases to trimming and J lost 7 bases, with 12 bases between them. The CDR3 runs 13 residues. Germline lookup yields CDR1 SGHAT and CDR2 FQNNGV. The CDR3 here is CASSRGGGQPQHF. As DNA, the CDR3 is TGTGCCAGCAGCCGCGGGGGGGGCCAGCCCCAGCATTTT.

The chain couples TRBV18 to TRBJ2-1, with D unresolved. Germline V gene sequence: CDR1 KGHSH, CDR2 LQKENI. The CDR3 has 15 amino acids. V was cut by 3 bases and J by 0 bases, with 9 bases left in between. CDR3 residues: CASSPWTVSYNEQFF. The CDR3 DNA reads as TGTGCCAGCTCACCCTGGACGGTCTCCTACAATGAGCAGTTCTTC.

This clone appeared a single time. The chain carries TRBV18 and TRBJ2-5, with TRBD2 as a possible D gene (5 bases). From germline, CDR1 is KGHSH and CDR2 LQKENI. Trimming removed 4 bases at V and 5 bases at J, with 14 bases between. The CDR3 has 14 residues. CDR3 in amino acids: CASSLGLSGETQYF. The CDR3 nucleotides are TGTGCCAGCTCACTTGGACTCTCGGGGGAGACCCAGTACTTC.